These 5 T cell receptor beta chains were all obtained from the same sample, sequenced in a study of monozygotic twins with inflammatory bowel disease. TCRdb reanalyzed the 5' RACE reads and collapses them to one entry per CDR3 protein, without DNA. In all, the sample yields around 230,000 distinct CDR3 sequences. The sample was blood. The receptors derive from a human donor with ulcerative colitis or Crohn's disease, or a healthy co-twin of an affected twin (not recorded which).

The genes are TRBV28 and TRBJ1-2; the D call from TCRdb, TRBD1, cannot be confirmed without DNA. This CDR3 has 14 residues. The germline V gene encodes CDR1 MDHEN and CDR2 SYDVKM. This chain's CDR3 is CASSLPGGQYGYTF.

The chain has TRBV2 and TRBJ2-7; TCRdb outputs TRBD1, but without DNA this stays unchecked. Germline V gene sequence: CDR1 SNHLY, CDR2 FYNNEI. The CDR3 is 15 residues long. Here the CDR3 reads CASGVDPGTRYEQYF.

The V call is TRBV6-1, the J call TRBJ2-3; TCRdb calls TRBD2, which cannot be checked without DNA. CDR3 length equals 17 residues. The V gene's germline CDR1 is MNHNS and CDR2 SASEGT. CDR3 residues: CASTKRASMVLTDTQYF.

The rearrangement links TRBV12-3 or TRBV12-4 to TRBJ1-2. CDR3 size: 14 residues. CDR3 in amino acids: CASSLSSGYYGYTF.

The CDR3 loop reads CATSSHGTGLNTEAFF. This chain joins TRBV15 and TRBJ1-1; the TCRdb call, TRBD1, lacks DNA for checking. Germline CDR1 reads LNHNV; CDR2 reads YYDKDF (reference sequence). The CDR3 extends over 16 amino acids.